Below, 18 T cell receptor beta chains from the same sample are listed, as sequenced in a study of CD8+CD57+ T cells in acquired aplastic anemia (dated by TCRdb to the late 2010s). Expansion of CD8+CD57+ cells had been shown by flow cytometry in the patients chosen for sequencing. For sequencing, an Illumina HiSeq 2000 was employed. Genomic DNA was used as template for profiling of TCR beta VDJ combinations and CDR3 sequences. TCRdb cleaned the public reads at Q25 with fastp, built clones with MiXCR and kept in-frame beta chains. Each CDR3 protein appears once, grouped with its most common genes and DNA. The sample includes 450,000 to 600,000 distinct CDR3 sequences, with over 25% observed a single time. The biggest ten clones account for around 0.82% of the sample. Sequences were obtained from sorted CD4+, CD8+, or CD8+CD57+ T cells (not recorded which) from PBMCs. These receptors were collected from a human donor with aplastic anemia.

This clonotype was observed once. This may be a read error, as it is one base from a much larger clone. The chain couples TRBV9 to TRBJ2-7; 8 nucleotides agree with TRBD1. CDR1 SGDLS and CDR2 YYNGEE come from the germline V gene. This CDR3 has 15 residues. J gave up 3 bases and V 2 bases, and 7 bases lay outside the gene matches. This CDR3 reads CASSVWDRRDYEQYF. The CDR3 DNA follows: TGTGCCAGCAGCGTCTGGGACAGGAGGGACTACGAGCAGTACTTC.

Of note for this clonotype: This may be a read error: a much more frequent sequence differs by one nucleotide. The chain carries TRBV14 and TRBJ1-6; D unclear. This CDR3 has 14 residues. Germline-derived CDR1 and CDR2 are SGHDN and FVKESK. The CDR3 spells CPSSAQTWESPLHF. The DNA for the CDR3 is TGTCCCAGCAGCGCACAGACCTGGGAATCACCCCTCCACTTT.

This chain uses TRBV14 with TRBJ1-1, with D unresolved. Trimming removed 0 bases at V and 7 bases at J, with 12 bases between. This CDR3 is 14 amino acids long. Germline values: CDR1 SGHDN, CDR2 FVKESK. The CDR3 DNA is TGTGCCAGCAGCCAAGATCTTTACAAAAATGAAGCTTTCTTT. Translating it yields CASSQDLYKNEAFF.

The V and J genes are TRBV2 and TRBJ2-5; the D gene is possibly TRBD1 (6 bases). Deletions cut 6 bases from V and 7 bases from J, with 9 bases between. Germline CDR1 SNHLY, CDR2 FYNNEI. The CDR3 covers 11 residues. Here the CDR3 reads CASSEQGTQYF. CDR3 bases: TGTGCCAGCAGCGAACAGGGGACCCAGTACTTC.

Written as DNA, the CDR3 is TGCGCCAGCAGCCCCTTGGGCCTGGTCACTGAAGCTTTCTTT. Residues: CASSPLGLVTEAFF. This sequence joins TRBV5-1 and TRBJ1-1; D is uncertain. The CDR3 spans 14 residues. Germline CDR1 is SGHRS and CDR2 is YFSETQ. Trimming left V 4 bases short and J 4 bases short, with 14 bases between. The full variable domain, completed using reference TRBV5-1 and TRBJ1-1, is KAGVTQTPRYLIKTRGQQVTLSCSPISGHRSVSWYQQTPGQGLQFLFEYFSETQRNKGNFPGRFSGRQFSNSRSEMNVSTLELGDSALYLCASSPLGLVTEAFFGQGTRLTVV.

J is TRBJ1-5 and V is TRBV5-6; D remains ambiguous. This CDR3 has 14 amino acids. V was pared by 7 bases and J by 5 bases, with 16 bases between. In germline, CDR1 is SGHDT, CDR2 YYEEEE. CDR3 residues: CASSKVSKDQPQHF. The CDR3, as DNA: TGTGCCAGCTCCAAAGTCAGCAAAGATCAGCCCCAGCATTTT.

The chain carries TRBV20-1 and TRBJ2-5, with D perhaps being TRBD1 or TRBD2 (6 bases each). The CDR3 is 14 residues long. Trimming took 3 bases from V and 3 from J, leaving 14 bases between them. The germline CDR1 and CDR2 sequences are DFQATT and SNEGSKA (reference sequence). The CDR3 DNA reads TGCAGTGCTAGCTCTTGGGGGGCTAAAGAGACCCAGTACTTC. It codes for CSASSWGAKETQYF.

This clonotype was detected a few times. The genes are TRBV19 and TRBJ2-1, with D tentatively TRBD2 (6 bases). The CDR3 has 14 amino acids. V was trimmed by 10 bases and J by 4 bases, leaving 17 bases between them. The germline gives CDR1 LNHDA, CDR2 SQIVND (reference sequence). The DNA for the CDR3 is TGTGCCACCAGGACTACCCACCAATACAATGAGCAGTTCTTC. Its translation: CATRTTHQYNEQFF.

CDR3 loop: CASRHPANTEAFF. CDR3 bases: TGTGCCAGCAGACACCCCGCGAACACTGAAGCTTTCTTT. The J gene is TRBJ1-1, the V gene TRBV27; D not certain. Looked up from germline, CDR1 is MNHEY and CDR2 is SMNVEV (reference sequence). V gave up 6 bases and J gave up 1 base, with 9 bases separating them. The CDR3 spans 13 residues.

The chain combines TRBV7-3 with TRBJ1-2; a weak D match, TRBD1 (6 bases). This CDR3 contains 15 residues. Deletions cut 5 bases from V and 6 bases from J, with 19 bases between. CDR1 and CDR2 (germline): SGHTA, FQGTGA. The CDR3 DNA reads as TGTGCCAGCAGCAAACAGGGCGAAGACAGACATGGCTACACCTTC. Encoded protein: CASSKQGEDRHGYTF.

The gene calls are TRBV2 and TRBJ1-2, with TRBD1 matching over 10 bases. The CDR3 sequence is 15 residues long. J was trimmed by 7 bases and V by 5 bases; bases with no gene match: 10. Germline-derived CDR1 and CDR2 are SNHLY and FYNNEI. CDR3 protein: CASSLSGQGLSGYTF. CDR3 nucleotide sequence: TGTGCCAGCAGTTTATCGGGACAGGGGCTCAGTGGCTACACCTTC.

The V and J genes are TRBV4-1 and TRBJ2-7; unclear D gene. This CDR3 is built from 16 residues. CDR1 and CDR2 from the germline V gene are MGHRA and YSYEKL. The V and J ends lost 1 base and 0 bases respectively, with 13 bases between them. The CDR3 loop reads CASSQVGRVDSYEQYF. The CDR3 nucleotides are TGCGCCAGCAGCCAAGTCGGACGGGTTGACTCCTACGAGCAGTACTTC.

The chain couples TRBV15 to TRBJ2-7; the match to TRBD1 covers 12 bases. Trimming at V came to 3 bases and at J to 6 bases, leaving 3 bases not matched to a gene. Germline V gene data show CDR1 as LNHNV and CDR2 as YYDKDF (reference sequence). The CDR3 runs 14 residues. CDR3 sequence reads: CATSRGQGAFEQYF. The CDR3 DNA is TGTGCCACCAGCAGGGGACAGGGGGCTTTCGAGCAGTACTTC.

This chain joins TRBV28 and TRBJ2-7, with TRBD1 identical over 10 bases. This CDR3 comprises 16 residues. Trimming at V came to 4 bases and at J to 2 bases, leaving 8 bases not matched to a gene. Germline V gene lookup returns CDR1 MDHEN and CDR2 SYDVKM. CDR3 coding DNA: TGTGCCAGCAGTTACCCCCGACAGGGGGCTGCCTACGAGCAGTACTTC. The encoded protein is CASSYPRQGAAYEQYF.

This clonotype occurred a few times. V and J are TRBV30 and TRBJ1-2; D remains unclear. This CDR3 has 13 residues. Germline-derived CDR1 and CDR2 are GTSNPN and SVGIG (reference sequence). V was trimmed by 3 bases and J by 4 bases, leaving 12 bases between them. The CDR3 coding sequence is TGTGCCTGGAGCCGAATCACCGCCTATGGCTACACCTTC. Protein: CAWSRITAYGYTF.

This chain uses TRBV12-3 or TRBV12-4 with TRBJ2-2; D is perhaps TRBD2 (6 bases). The CDR3 contains 14 residues. The V end lost 1 base, the J end lost 8 bases, and 11 bases lay between the germline ends. CDR3 sequence: CASSLGAGSGELFF. CDR3 bases: TGTGCCAGCAGTTTAGGGGCGGGATCGGGGGAGCTGTTTTTT.

This clonotype was seen a handful of times. The chain uses TRBV2 and TRBJ2-1, with D perhaps TRBD1 (6 bases). V was shortened by 4 bases and J by 4 bases, with 14 bases between the two germline ends. Germline V gene lookup returns CDR1 SNHLY and CDR2 FYNNEI. This CDR3 comprises 15 residues. The CDR3 DNA reads TGTGCCAGCAGTGTGGACAGAACAAAATACAATGAGCAGTTCTTC. Encoded protein: CASSVDRTKYNEQFF.

This clonotype appeared a few times. One end of the junction does not line up with germline, which may come from a read error. V usage is TRBV12-3 or TRBV12-4 and J usage is TRBJ2-7, with no clear D. CDR3 length: 14 residues. The CDR3 DNA sequence: TGTGCCGGCAGTGTGGGCCGTAACGAATACGAGCAGTACTTC. Translation: CAGSVGRNEYEQYF.